Given below is one T cell receptor beta chain in context. V shed 2 bases and J 5 bases; nucleotides not matched to a gene: 7. The germline V gene encodes CDR1 PRHDT and CDR2 FYEKMQ (reference sequence). The CDR3 length is 17 residues. This record comes from a study of ipilimumab plus nivolumab after autologous stem cell transplantation. Study context: Patients received a median of about five ipilimumab and roughly eight nivolumab doses.

Starting 14 to 28 days after autologous transplant, ipilimumab 1 mg/kg was given. Patients received nivolumab 3 mg/kg at weeks 1, 4, 7, 10, then fortnightly to week 26. TCRdb's table, derived via immunoSEQ multiplex PCR, lists solely in-frame clones and lacks some. The sample consists of some 16,000 clones, about 80% of them appearing once. This sequence joins TRBV13 and TRBJ2-5, with TRBD2 matching 14 bases. Sequenced here: PBMCs, sampled in a trial of ipilimumab plus nivolumab as post-transplant consolidation. The TCR originated in a male donor with diffuse large B-cell lymphoma. CDR3 nucleotides: TGTGCCAGCAGCTTATTTGGACTAGCGGGGGGTCTGGAGACCCAGTACTTC. Translated, it gives CASSLFGLAGGLETQYF.